These T cell receptor beta chains were read from a single sample in a study of T cell repertoires in cytomegalovirus infection. TCRdb itself ran the reads through MiXCR, one entry per CDR3 protein. The profile shows roughly 170,000 distinct CDR3 sequences, about a fifth of them singletons. Their cognate antigens are unknown. The sample consisted of CD8+ T cells from cultured PBMCs, taken from culture after CMV antigen stimulation. The receptors come from a human donor in good health (CMV status not recorded). Some clones in this sample may be carry-over from other donors' samples. CDR3s include the opening cysteine and the closing phenylalanine or tryptophan. D genes are given only for firm matches. Where a row states a size, it is once, few, many or the class of an expanded clone; other rows omit it.

size	J	V	D	DNA	CDR3
NA	TRBJ2-3	TRBV7-3	TRBD2	TGTGCCAGCAGCTCAACGGGTAGCGGGGGCAGCTATTTCCTCACAGATACGCAGTATTTT	CASSSTGSGGSYFLTDTQYF
NA	TRBJ2-3	TRBV7-9	TRBD2	TGTGCCAGCAGTCGGACTAGCGGGGATATCACAGATACGCAGTATTTT	CASSRTSGDITDTQYF
few	TRBJ2-7	TRBV6-6	TRBD1	TGTGCCAGCGGGACAGCCGTTCACGAGCAGTACTTC	CASGTAVHEQYF
NA	TRBJ2-7	TRBV6-1	TRBD1	TGTGCCAGCAGCCCGGGACAGGGGCTGGACGAGCAGTACTTC	CASSPGQGLDEQYF
NA	TRBJ2-2	TRBV7-9	NA	TGTGCCAGCAGCCCGGGTGGCAGCGCCGGGGAGCTGTTTTTT	CASSPGGSAGELFF
NA	TRBJ1-1	TRBV7-2	TRBD1	TGTGCCAGCAGTTCAAAGAAGACAGGGAGGTGGATGGCTGAAGCTTTCTTT	CASSSKKTGRWMAEAFF
NA	TRBJ1-2	TRBV12-3/TRBV12-4	NA	TGTGCCAGCAGCTTCGGGGAGGGGCATGGCTACACCTTC	CASSFGEGHGYTF
NA	TRBJ2-7	TRBV4-1	NA	TGCGCCAGCAGCCAAGATCAAGGGCTTTCCTACGAGCAGTACTTC	CASSQDQGLSYEQYF
NA	TRBJ1-4	TRBV4-1	TRBD1	TGCGCCAGCAGCCAAGTATGGACAGGGGACTCGGGTAATGAAAAACTGTTTTTT	CASSQVWTGDSGNEKLFF
few	TRBJ1-1	TRBV7-6	NA	TGTGCCAGCAGCTTAGCGGGAGGGAAGGGCTCAAGTCGGTACACTGAAGCTTTCTTT	CASSLAGGKGSSRYTEAFF
few	TRBJ2-7	TRBV7-9	NA	TGTGCCAGCAGCTTAGCCCCCCAGGGGAATCACGAGCAGTACTTC	CASSLAPQGNHEQYF
NA	TRBJ2-1	TRBV6-5	NA	TGTGCCAGCAGTTACTCTGCTTCACCGAGGGCCAATGAGCAGTTCTTC	CASSYSASPRANEQFF
NA	TRBJ2-2	TRBV7-3	NA	TGTGCCAGCAGCTTAGGAGGAGGGGTGGCCGGGGAGCTGTTTTTT	CASSLGGGVAGELFF
NA	TRBJ2-7	TRBV7-8	NA	TGTGCCAGCAGCCAAACATACCCGGCTAATTACGAGCAGTACTTC	CASSQTYPANYEQYF
few	TRBJ1-3	TRBV7-9	TRBD1	TGTGCCAGCAGCGGCACTCGGGACAGGGGTCCCCTATGGGGAAACACCATATATTTT	CASSGTRDRGPLWGNTIYF
many	TRBJ2-7	TRBV27	NA	TGTGCCAGCCGCCCCCGGGACAAAACCTACGAGCAGTACTTC	CASRPRDKTYEQYF
few	TRBJ1-1	TRBV6-2/TRBV6-3	NA	TGTGCCAGCACCACCTGGACACACACGAACACTGAAGCTTTCTTT	CASTTWTHTNTEAFF
NA	TRBJ1-1	TRBV25-1	NA	TGTGCCAGCAGTGAACTCGGCTGGGCTGAAGCTTTCTTT	CASSELGWAEAFF
NA	TRBJ1-5	TRBV7-8	NA	TGTGCCAGCAGCTTAGCGTCAAATCAGCCCCAGCATTTT	CASSLASNQPQHF
few	TRBJ2-1	TRBV20-1	TRBD2	TGCAGTGCAAGCACTCTAGCGGGGGCTAATTACAATGAGCAGTTCTTC	CSASTLAGANYNEQFF
NA	TRBJ1-5	TRBV7-2	NA	TGTGCCAGCAGCTTAAACGGGGGGAGTAGCAATCAGCCCCAGCATTTT	CASSLNGGSSNQPQHF
NA	TRBJ1-1	TRBV4-1	NA	TGCGCCAGCAGCCTGGGACGGGGGCTCGGGAACACTGAAGCTTTCTTT	CASSLGRGLGNTEAFF
NA	TRBJ1-1	TRBV4-1	NA	TGCGCCAGCAGCCAGGGGCCGGGGGACACTGAAGCTTTCTTT	CASSQGPGDTEAFF
NA	TRBJ2-1	TRBV5-5	TRBD1	TGTGCCAGCAGCTTAACCGGGACAGCAGAATACAATGAGCAGTTCTTC	CASSLTGTAEYNEQFF
few	TRBJ2-1	TRBV7-8	TRBD1	TGTGCCAGCAGCTTAGAATCGAGGGGGCGGTATCAGTTCTTC	CASSLESRGRYQFF
NA	TRBJ2-1	TRBV5-8	TRBD2	TGTGCCAGCAGCTTGGGCTTGGGACTAGCGGTCGAGGAGCAGTTCTTC	CASSLGLGLAVEEQFF